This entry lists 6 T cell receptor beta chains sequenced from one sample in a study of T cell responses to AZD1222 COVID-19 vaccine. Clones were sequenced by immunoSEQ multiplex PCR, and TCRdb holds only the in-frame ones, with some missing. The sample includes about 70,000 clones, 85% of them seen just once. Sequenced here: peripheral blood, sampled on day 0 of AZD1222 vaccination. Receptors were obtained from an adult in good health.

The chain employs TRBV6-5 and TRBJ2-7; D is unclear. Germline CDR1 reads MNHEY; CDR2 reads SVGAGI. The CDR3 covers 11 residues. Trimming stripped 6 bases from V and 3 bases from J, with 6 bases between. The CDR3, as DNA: TGTGCCAGCAGCTTAAACTACGAGCAGTACTTC. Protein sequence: CASSLNYEQYF.

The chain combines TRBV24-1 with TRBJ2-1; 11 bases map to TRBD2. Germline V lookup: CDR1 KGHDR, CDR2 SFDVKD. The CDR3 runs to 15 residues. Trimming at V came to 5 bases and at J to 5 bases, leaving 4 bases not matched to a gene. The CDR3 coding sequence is TGTGCCACCAGTGTAGCGGGGGGGCCCCACAATGAGCAGTTCTTC. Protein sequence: CATSVAGGPHNEQFF.

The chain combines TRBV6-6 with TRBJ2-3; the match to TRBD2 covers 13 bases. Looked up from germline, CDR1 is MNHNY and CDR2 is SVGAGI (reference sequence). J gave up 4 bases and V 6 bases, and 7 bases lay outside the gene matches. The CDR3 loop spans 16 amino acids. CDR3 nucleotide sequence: TGTGCCAGCAGGAACACTAGCGGGGGGGCCCCAGATACGCAGTATTTT. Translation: CASRNTSGGAPDTQYF.

The CDR3 coding sequence is TGTGCCAGCAGGTTCGGGACAGGGGGCGTGAACACTGAAGCTTTCTTT. Its protein is CASRFGTGGVNTEAFF. The V gene is TRBV2, the J gene TRBJ1-1; 12 nucleotides agree with TRBD1. The CDR3 length is 16 residues. CDR1 is SNHLY and CDR2 is FYNNEI in the germline V gene. Losses at the gene ends were 6 bases for V and 0 bases for J; bases not matched to a gene: 5.

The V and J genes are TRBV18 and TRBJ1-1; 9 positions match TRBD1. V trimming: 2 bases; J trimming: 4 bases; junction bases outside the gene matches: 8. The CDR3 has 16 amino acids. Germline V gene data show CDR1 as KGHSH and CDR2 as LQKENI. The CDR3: CASSPFEDRGGTEAFF. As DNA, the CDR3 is TGTGCCAGCTCACCATTCGAGGACAGGGGAGGCACTGAAGCTTTCTTT.

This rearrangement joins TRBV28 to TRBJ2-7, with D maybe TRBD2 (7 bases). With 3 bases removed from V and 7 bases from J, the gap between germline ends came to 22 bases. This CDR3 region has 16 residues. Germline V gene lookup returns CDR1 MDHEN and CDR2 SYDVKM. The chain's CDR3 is CASSFQGTGLVGEQYF. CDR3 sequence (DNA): TGTGCCAGCAGTTTCCAGGGGACCGGACTAGTCGGAGAGCAGTACTTC.